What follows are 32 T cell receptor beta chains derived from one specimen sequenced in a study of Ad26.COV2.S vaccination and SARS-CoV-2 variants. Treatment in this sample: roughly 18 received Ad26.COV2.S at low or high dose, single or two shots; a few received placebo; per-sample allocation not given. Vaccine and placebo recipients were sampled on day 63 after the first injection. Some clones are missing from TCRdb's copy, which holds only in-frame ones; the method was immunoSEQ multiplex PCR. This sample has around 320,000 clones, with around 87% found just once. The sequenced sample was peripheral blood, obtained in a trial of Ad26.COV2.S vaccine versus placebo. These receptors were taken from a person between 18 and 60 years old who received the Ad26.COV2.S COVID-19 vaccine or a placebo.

The CDR3 coding sequence is TGTGCCAGCAGCCAAATACATTCAGAAGAAAGCTCCTACGAGCAGTACTTC. Translated: CASSQIHSEESSYEQYF. The chain links TRBV14 to TRBJ2-7; D remains unclear. Germline V gives CDR1 SGHDN, CDR2 FVKESK. The CDR3 spans 17 residues. V was cut by 2 bases and J by 0 bases, with 17 bases left in between.

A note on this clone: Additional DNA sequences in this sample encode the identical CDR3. CDR3 nucleotides: TGTGCCAGCAGTGAAAGTGGTACTGGAAACACCATATATTTT. It is translated as CASSESGTGNTIYF. The J gene is TRBJ1-3, the V gene TRBV6-1; D gene ambiguous. There are 14 residues in the CDR3. Germline CDR1 is MNHNS and CDR2 is SASEGT. Trimming removed 2 bases at V and 2 bases at J, with 7 bases between.

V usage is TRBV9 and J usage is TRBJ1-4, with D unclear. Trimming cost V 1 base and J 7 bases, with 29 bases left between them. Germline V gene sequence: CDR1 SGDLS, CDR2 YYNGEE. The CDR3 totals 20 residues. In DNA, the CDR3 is TGTGCCAGCAGCGTAAGGGCGTCCCCTCCGGGTCACGGGGTGGGTGAAAAACTGTTTTTT. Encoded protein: CASSVRASPPGHGVGEKLFF.

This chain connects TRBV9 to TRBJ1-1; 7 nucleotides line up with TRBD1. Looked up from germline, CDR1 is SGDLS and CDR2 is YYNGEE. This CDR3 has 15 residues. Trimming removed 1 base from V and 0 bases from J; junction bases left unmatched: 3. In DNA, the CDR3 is TGTGCCAGCAGCGTAACAGGGGTAATGAACACTGAAGCTTTCTTT. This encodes CASSVTGVMNTEAFF.

The DNA for the CDR3 is TGTGCCAGCAGCCAATTTACGGGACGGATTTTCTACGAGCAGTACTTC. It encodes CASSQFTGRIFYEQYF. V is TRBV3-1 (or the pseudogene TRBV3-2) and J is TRBJ2-7; the D call may be TRBD1 or TRBD2 (5 bases each). The CDR3 loop spans 16 amino acids. Per germline, CDR1 LGHDT and CDR2 YNNKEL (reference sequence). V dropped 2 bases and J dropped 3 bases, with 17 bases sitting between them.

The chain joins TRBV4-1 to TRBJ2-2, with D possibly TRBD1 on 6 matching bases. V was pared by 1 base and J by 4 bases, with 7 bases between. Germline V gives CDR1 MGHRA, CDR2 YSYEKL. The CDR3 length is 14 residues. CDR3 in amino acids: CASSQGGGTGELFF. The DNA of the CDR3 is TGCGCCAGCAGCCAAGGAGGGGGCACCGGGGAGCTGTTTTTT.

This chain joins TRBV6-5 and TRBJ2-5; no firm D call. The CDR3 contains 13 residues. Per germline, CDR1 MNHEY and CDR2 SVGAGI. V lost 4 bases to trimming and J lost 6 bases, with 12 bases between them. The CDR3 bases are TGTGCCAGCAGTTCCGGGTCTCGGAAGACCCAGTACTTC. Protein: CASSSGSRKTQYF.

CDR3 in amino acids: CSVRTGGTEAFF. CDR3 nucleotide sequence: TGCAGCGTACGGACAGGTGGGACTGAAGCTTTCTTT. The V gene is TRBV29-1, the J gene TRBJ1-1, with 7 bases matching TRBD1. Germline values: CDR1 SQVTM, CDR2 ANQGSEA. With 6 bases clipped from V and 5 bases from J, the junction kept 6 bases outside the gene matches. The CDR3 consists of 12 residues.

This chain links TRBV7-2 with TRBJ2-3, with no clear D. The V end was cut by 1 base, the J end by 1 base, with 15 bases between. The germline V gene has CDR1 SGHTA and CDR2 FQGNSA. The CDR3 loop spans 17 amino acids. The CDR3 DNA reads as TGTGCCAGCAGCTTAGGAGGCGCACTATACCGCACAGATACGCAGTATTTT. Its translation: CASSLGGALYRTDTQYF.

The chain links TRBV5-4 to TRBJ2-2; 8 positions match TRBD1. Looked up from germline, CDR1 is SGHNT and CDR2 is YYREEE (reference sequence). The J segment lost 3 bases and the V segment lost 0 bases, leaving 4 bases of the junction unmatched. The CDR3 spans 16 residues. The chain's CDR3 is CASSLGQGAYTGELFF. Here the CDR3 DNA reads TGTGCCAGCAGCTTGGGGCAGGGGGCCTACACCGGGGAGCTGTTTTTT.

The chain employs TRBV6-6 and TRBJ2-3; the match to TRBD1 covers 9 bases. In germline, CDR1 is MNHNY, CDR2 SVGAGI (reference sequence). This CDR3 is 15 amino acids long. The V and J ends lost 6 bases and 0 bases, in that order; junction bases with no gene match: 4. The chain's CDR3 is CASSRDRDSTDTQYF. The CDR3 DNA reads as TGTGCCAGCAGCCGGGACAGGGACAGCACAGATACGCAGTATTTT.

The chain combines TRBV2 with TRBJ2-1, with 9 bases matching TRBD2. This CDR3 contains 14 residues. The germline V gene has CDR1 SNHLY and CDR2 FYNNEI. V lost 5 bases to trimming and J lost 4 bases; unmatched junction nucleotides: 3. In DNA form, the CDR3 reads TGTGCCAGCAGTTCAGCGGGGGGATACAATGAGCAGTTCTTC. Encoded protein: CASSSAGGYNEQFF.

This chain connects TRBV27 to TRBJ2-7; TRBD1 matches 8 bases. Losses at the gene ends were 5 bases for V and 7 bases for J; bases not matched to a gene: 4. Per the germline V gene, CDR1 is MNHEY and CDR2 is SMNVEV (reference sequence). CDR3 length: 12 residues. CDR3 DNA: TGTGCCAGCAGTACGGACAGGGTTGAGCAGTACTTC. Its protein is CASSTDRVEQYF.

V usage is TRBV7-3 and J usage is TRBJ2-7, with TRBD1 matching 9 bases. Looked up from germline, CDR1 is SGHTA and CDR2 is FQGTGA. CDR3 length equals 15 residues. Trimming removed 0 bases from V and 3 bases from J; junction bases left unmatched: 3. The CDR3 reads CASSLTGGQGYEQYF. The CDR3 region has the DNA TGTGCCAGCAGCTTAACAGGGGGACAGGGCTACGAGCAGTACTTC.

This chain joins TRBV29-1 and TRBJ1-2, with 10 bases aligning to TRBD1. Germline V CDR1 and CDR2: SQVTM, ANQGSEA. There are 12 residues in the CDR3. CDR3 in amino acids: CTLGQGNYGYTF. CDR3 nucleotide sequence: TGCACCCTGGGACAGGGGAACTATGGCTACACCTTC.

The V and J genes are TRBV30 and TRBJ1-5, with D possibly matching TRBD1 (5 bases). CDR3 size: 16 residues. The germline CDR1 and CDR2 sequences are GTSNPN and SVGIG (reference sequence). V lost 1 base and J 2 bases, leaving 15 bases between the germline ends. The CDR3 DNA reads TGTGCCTGGAGTGACGGGGGAATGTCGGGCAATCAGCCCCAGCATTTT. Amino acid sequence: CAWSDGGMSGNQPQHF.

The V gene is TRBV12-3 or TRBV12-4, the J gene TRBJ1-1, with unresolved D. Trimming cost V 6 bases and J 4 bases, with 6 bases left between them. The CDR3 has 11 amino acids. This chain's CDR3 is CASSYATEAFF. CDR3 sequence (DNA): TGTGCCAGCAGCTATGCCACTGAAGCTTTCTTT.

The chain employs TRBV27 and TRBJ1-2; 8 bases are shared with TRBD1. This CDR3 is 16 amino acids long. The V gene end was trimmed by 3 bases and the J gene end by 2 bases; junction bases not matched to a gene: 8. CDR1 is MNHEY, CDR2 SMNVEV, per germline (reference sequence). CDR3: CASSFSLDRENYGYTF. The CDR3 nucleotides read TGTGCCAGCAGTTTCTCCTTGGACAGGGAAAACTATGGCTACACCTTC.

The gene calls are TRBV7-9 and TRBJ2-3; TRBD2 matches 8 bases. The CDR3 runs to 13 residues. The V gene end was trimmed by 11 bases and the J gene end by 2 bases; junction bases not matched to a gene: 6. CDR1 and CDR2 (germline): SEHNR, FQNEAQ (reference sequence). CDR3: CASRTSLTDTQYF. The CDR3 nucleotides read TGTGCCTCCCGGACTAGCCTCACAGATACGCAGTATTTT. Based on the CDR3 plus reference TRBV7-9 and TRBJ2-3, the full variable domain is DTGVSQNPRHKITKRGQNVTFRCDPISEHNRLYWYRQTLGQGPEFLTYFQNEAQLEKSRLLSDRFSAERPKGSFSTLEIQRTEQGDSAMYLCASRTSLTDTQYFGPGTRLTVL.

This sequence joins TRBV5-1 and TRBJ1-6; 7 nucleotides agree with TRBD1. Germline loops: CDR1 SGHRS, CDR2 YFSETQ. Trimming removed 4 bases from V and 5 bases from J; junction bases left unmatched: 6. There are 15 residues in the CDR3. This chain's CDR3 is CASSPGTADNSPLHF. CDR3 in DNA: TGCGCCAGCAGCCCCGGGACAGCCGATAATTCACCCCTCCACTTT.

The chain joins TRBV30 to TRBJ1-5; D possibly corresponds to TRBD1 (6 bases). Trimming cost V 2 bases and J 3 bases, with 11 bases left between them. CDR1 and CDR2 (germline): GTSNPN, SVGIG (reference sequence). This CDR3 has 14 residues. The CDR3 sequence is CAWSRGGPNQPQHF. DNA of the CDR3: TGTGCCTGGAGTAGAGGGGGGCCCAATCAGCCCCAGCATTTT.

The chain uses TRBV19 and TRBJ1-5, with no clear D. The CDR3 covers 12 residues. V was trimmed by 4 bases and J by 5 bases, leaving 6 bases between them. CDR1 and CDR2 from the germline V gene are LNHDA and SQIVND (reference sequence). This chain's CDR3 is CASSTRDQPQHF. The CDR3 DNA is TGTGCCAGTAGTACGCGCGATCAGCCCCAGCATTTT. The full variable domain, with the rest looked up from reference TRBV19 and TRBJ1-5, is DGGITQSPKYLFRKEGQNVTLSCEQNLNHDAMYWYRQDPGQGLRLIYYSQIVNDFQKGDIAEGYSVSREKKESFPLTVTSAQKNPTAFYLCASSTRDQPQHFGDGTRLSIL.

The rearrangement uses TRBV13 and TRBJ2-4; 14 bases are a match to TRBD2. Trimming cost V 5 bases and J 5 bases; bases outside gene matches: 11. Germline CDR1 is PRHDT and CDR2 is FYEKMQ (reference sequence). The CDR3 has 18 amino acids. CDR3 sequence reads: CASSRRPGLAGGENIQYF. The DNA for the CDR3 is TGTGCCAGCAGCCGCAGACCCGGACTAGCGGGGGGTGAAAACATTCAGTACTTC. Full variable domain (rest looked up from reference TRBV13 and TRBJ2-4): AAGVIQSPRHLIKEKRETATLKCYPIPRHDTVYWYQQGPGQDPQFLISFYEKMQSDKGSIPDRFSAQQFSDYHSELNMSSLELGDSALYFCASSRRPGLAGGENIQYFGAGTRLSVL.

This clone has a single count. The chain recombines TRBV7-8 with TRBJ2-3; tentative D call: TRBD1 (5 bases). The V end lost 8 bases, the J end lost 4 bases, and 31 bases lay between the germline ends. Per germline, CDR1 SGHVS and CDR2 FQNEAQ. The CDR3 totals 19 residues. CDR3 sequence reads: CASCMPTGRGDSPADTQYF. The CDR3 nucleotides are TGTGCCAGCTGTATGCCTACCGGCCGTGGCGACAGTCCGGCAGATACGCAGTATTTT.

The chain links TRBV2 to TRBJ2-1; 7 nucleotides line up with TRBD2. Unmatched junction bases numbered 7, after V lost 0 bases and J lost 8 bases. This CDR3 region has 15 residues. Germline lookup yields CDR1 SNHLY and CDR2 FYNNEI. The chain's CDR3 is CASSEARGGFDEQFF. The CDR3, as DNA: TGTGCCAGCAGTGAAGCTCGGGGAGGGTTCGATGAGCAGTTCTTC.

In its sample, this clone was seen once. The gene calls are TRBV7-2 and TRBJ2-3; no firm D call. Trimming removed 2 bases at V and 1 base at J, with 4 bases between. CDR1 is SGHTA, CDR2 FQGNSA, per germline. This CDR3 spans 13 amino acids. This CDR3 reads CASSLPGTDTQYF. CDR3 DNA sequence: TGTGCCAGCAGCTTACCGGGCACAGATACGCAGTATTTT. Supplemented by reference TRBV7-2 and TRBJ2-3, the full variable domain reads GAGVSQSPSNKVTEKGKDVELRCDPISGHTALYWYRQSLGQGLEFLIYFQGNSAPDKSGLPSDRFSAERTGGSVSTLTIQRTQQEDSAVYLCASSLPGTDTQYFGPGTRLTVL.

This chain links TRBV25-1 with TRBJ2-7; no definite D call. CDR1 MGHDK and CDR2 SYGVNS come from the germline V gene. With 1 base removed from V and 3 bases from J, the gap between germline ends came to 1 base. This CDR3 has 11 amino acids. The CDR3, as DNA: TGTGCCAGCAGTGAATTCTACGAGCAGTACTTC. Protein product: CASSEFYEQYF.

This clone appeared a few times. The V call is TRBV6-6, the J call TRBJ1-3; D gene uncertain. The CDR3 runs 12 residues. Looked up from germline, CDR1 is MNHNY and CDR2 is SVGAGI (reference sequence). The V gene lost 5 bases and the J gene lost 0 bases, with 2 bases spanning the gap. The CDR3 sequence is CASSASGNTIYF. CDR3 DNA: TGTGCCAGCAGTGCCTCTGGAAACACCATATATTTT.

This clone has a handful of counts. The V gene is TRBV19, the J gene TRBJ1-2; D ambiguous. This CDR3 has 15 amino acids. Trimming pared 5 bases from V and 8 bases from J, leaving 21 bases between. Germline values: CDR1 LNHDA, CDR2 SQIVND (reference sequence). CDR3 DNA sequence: TGTGCCAGTAGTCTACTGGAAAGGGCAGTAAGCGGCTACACCTTC. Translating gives CASSLLERAVSGYTF.

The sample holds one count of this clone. In nucleotides, the CDR3 is TGTGCCAGCAGCTTAGACCATGCTAACTATGGCTACACCTTC. Encoded protein: CASSLDHANYGYTF. J is TRBJ1-2 and V is TRBV7-2; D ambiguous. The CDR3 is 14 residues long. Germline CDR1 reads SGHTA; CDR2 reads FQGNSA. V gave up 1 base and J gave up 0 bases, with 6 bases separating them.

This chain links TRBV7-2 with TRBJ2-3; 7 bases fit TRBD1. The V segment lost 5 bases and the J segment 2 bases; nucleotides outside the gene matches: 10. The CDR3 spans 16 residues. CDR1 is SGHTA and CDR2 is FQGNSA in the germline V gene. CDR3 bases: TGTGCCAGCAGCGCCTTTACCGGGACAGCCACAGATACGCAGTATTTT. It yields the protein CASSAFTGTATDTQYF.

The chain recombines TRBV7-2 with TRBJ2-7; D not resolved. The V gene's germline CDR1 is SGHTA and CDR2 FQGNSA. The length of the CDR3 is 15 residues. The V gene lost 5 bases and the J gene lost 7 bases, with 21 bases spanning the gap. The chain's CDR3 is CASSPVGLRLVEQYF. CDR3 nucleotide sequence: TGTGCCAGCAGCCCTGTTGGTTTGCGGCTCGTGGAGCAGTACTTC.